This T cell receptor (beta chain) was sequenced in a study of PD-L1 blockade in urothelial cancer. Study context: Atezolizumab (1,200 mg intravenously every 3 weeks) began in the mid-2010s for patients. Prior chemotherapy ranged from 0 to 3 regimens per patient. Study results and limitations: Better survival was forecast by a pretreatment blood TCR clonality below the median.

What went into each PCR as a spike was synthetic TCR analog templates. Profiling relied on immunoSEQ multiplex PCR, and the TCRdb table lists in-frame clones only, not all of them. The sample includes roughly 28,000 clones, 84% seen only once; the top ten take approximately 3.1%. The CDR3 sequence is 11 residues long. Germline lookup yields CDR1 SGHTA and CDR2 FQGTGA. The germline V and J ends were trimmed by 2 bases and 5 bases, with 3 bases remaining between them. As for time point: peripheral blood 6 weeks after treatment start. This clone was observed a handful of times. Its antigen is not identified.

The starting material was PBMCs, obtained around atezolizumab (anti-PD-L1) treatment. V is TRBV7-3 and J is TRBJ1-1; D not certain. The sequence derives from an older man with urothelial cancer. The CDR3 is CASSLETEAFF. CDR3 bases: TGTGCCAGCAGCTTAGAGACTGAAGCTTTCTTT. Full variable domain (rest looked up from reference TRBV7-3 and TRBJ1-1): GAGVSQTPSNKVTEKGKYVELRCDPISGHTALYWYRQSLGQGPEFLIYFQGTGAADDSGLPNDRFFAVRPEGSVSTLKIQRTERGDSAVYLCASSLETEAFFGQGTRLTVV.